One sample yielded the 8 T cell receptor beta chains listed below, sequenced in a study of shared clonotypes between healthy human individuals. The method was immunoSEQ multiplex PCR; TCRdb's version includes in-frame clones alone and lacks a portion of them. The sample includes about 100,000 clones, 67% of them seen just once. Sequenced input: memory CD8+ T cells sorted from blood. Subset denoted: CD45RO+ cells pooled with CCR7-negative TemRA cells. The receptors originated from a woman aged 25 to 45 in good health.

The V call is TRBV18, the J call TRBJ1-1; the D is unclear. CDR3 length: 14 residues. Trimming removed 6 bases at V and 5 bases at J, with 16 bases between. Germline V gene sequence: CDR1 KGHSH, CDR2 LQKENI. CDR3 nucleotide sequence: TGTGCCAGCTCGGAAAGGGTGGCGGGTACTGAAGCTTTCTTT. Translation gives CASSERVAGTEAFF.

This sequence joins TRBV2 and TRBJ1-5; the D gene is possibly TRBD1 (5 bases). In germline, CDR1 is SNHLY, CDR2 FYNNEI. Trimming took 6 bases from V and 7 from J, leaving 16 bases between them. The CDR3 contains 14 residues. CDR3 coding DNA: TGTGCCAGCAGGAGGTGGGGGGGGTGGCAGCCCCAGCATTTT. This encodes CASRRWGGWQPQHF.

The rearrangement joins TRBV5-5 to TRBJ2-7; weak D call: TRBD2 (5 bases). V lost 4 bases and J lost 0, with 11 bases in between. Per the germline V gene, CDR1 is SGHKS and CDR2 is YYEKEE (reference sequence). The CDR3 extends over 14 amino acids. The CDR3: CASSPRAISYEQYF. The DNA of the CDR3 is TGTGCCAGCAGCCCGCGGGCCATCTCCTACGAGCAGTACTTC. The full variable domain, rest sourced from reference TRBV5-5 and TRBJ2-7, is DAGVTQSPTHLIKTRGQQVTLRCSPISGHKSVSWYQQVLGQGPQFIFQYYEKEERGRGNFPDRFSARQFPNYSSELNVNALLLGDSALYLCASSPRAISYEQYFGPGTRLTVT.

The gene calls are TRBV6-1 and TRBJ1-5; D is uncertain. The germline CDR1 and CDR2 sequences are MNHNS and SASEGT. The CDR3 runs 17 residues. Trimming stripped 3 bases from V and 6 bases from J, with 21 bases between. CDR3 protein: CASSEGAVHRMVQPQHF. The CDR3 bases are TGTGCCAGCAGTGAGGGTGCGGTTCACCGAATGGTTCAGCCCCAGCATTTT.

The rearrangement joins TRBV6-5 to TRBJ2-5; D is unresolved. TRBJ2-7 explains the end of the DNA better; the J call may be wrong. The CDR3 sequence is 15 residues long. Per the germline V gene, CDR1 is MNHEY and CDR2 is SVGAGI. CDR3 protein: CASSFLSSLPYEQYF. The CDR3 region has the DNA TGTGCCAGCAGTTTTTTGTCCTCTCTACCCTACGAGCAGTACTTC.

The chain has TRBV19 and TRBJ2-2; D uncertain. Trimming pared 7 bases from V and 8 bases from J, leaving 20 bases between. This CDR3 spans 15 amino acids. CDR1 LNHDA and CDR2 SQIVND come from the germline V gene (reference sequence). The CDR3 nucleotides are TGTGCCAGTAACGGGTGGGAACCATGGAGAGGGGAGCTGTTTTTT. Translating gives CASNGWEPWRGELFF.

This clone was counted once. The gene calls are TRBV25-1 and TRBJ2-7, with D tentatively TRBD2 (6 bases). The CDR3 runs 14 residues. Germline V gene lookup returns CDR1 MGHDK and CDR2 SYGVNS. Trimming took off 3 bases at V and 0 bases at J, with 9 bases between the two ends. In DNA, the CDR3 is TGTGCCAGCAGTGACCGGGACTCCTCCTACGAGCAGTACTTC. Its protein product is CASSDRDSSYEQYF.

This clone occurred a few times. This chain uses TRBV15 with TRBJ2-7, with TRBD1 matching 7 bases. The germline V gene encodes CDR1 LNHNV and CDR2 YYDKDF (reference sequence). The CDR3 consists of 12 residues. V lost 5 bases to trimming and J lost 6 bases; unmatched junction nucleotides: 4. The CDR3 is CATSPGGSEQYF. CDR3 DNA: TGTGCCACCAGCCCAGGGGGTTCCGAGCAGTACTTC.